The next 5 T cell receptor beta chains were all read from a single sample in a study of cytomegalovirus exposure and HLA in healthy donors. PCR primers comprised 60 Vbeta and 13 Jbeta primers. Sequenced by immunoSEQ multiplex PCR; TCRdb stores in-frame clones only, minus some. The sample has 150,000 to 200,000 clones, 68% seen once. The sample comprised PBMCs. All receptors come from a man between 50 and 59 years old in good health and CMV-seronegative.

This clone appeared a few times. This rearrangement joins TRBV6-5 to TRBJ1-2, with D possibly being TRBD1 (5 bases). The V gene lost 7 bases and the J gene lost 0 bases, with 15 bases spanning the gap. The CDR3 totals 15 residues. Germline V gene sequence: CDR1 MNHEY, CDR2 SVGAGI. The CDR3 here is CASTQGGTTNYGYTF. CDR3 bases: TGTGCCAGCACCCAAGGAGGGACGACTAACTATGGCTACACCTTC.

This clone was seen repeatedly, ten times or more. V gene TRBV10-3 combines with J gene TRBJ2-3; the D is unclear. The CDR3 consists of 13 residues. V lost 7 bases to trimming and J lost 3 bases, with 11 bases between them. From germline, CDR1 is ENHRY and CDR2 SYGVKD. Here the CDR3 reads CAITAVGTDTQYF. CDR3 nucleotides: TGTGCCATCACGGCGGTCGGTACAGATACGCAGTATTTT.

This clone was recorded a few times. The V gene is TRBV10-1, the J gene TRBJ2-5; D not resolved. The CDR3 consists of 13 residues. CDR1 and CDR2 (germline): WNHNN, SYGVQD (reference sequence). The V end was cut by 4 bases, the J end by 7 bases, with 13 bases between. DNA of the CDR3: TGCGCCAGCAGTGCCCAGAAAGGAGCGACCCAGTACTTC. Translation: CASSAQKGATQYF.

The rearrangement links TRBV11-3 to TRBJ2-7; D is possibly TRBD2 (6 bases). Germline V gene data show CDR1 as SGHNT and CDR2 as YENEEA. This CDR3 is built from 14 residues. Trimming left V 5 bases short and J 0 bases short, with 11 bases between. In DNA form, the CDR3 reads TGTGCCAGCAGCCCCGGACTACACTCCTACGAGCAGTACTTC. It encodes CASSPGLHSYEQYF.

The chain uses TRBV2 and TRBJ1-5; possible D gene TRBD1, 5 bases. There are 14 residues in the CDR3. Germline CDR1 and CDR2: SNHLY and FYNNEI. Trimming stripped 1 base from V and 5 bases from J, with 9 bases between. CDR3 region: CASSEGDSYQPQHF. CDR3 DNA: TGTGCCAGCAGTGAAGGGGACTCTTATCAGCCCCAGCATTTT.